The 5 T cell receptor beta chains reported below all come from one sample, sequenced in a study of response to subunit inactivated influenza vaccine. Each CDR3 protein is one row after TCRdb ran MiXCR on the RT-PCR reads. The table has approximately 230,000 distinct CDR3 sequences, 12% seen once. The sequencing here drew on non-naive T cells sorted from PBMCs, taken 14 to 15 days before vaccination. The receptors were gathered from a man between 50 and 59 years old who received an inactivated influenza vaccine.

This chain connects TRBV19 to TRBJ2-2; D possibly corresponds to TRBD1 (5 bases). The CDR3 sequence is 15 residues long. V was pared by 4 bases and J by 2 bases, with 11 bases between. From germline, CDR1 is LNHDA and CDR2 SQIVND (reference sequence). This CDR3 is CASSSRESNTGELFF. The CDR3, as DNA: TGTGCCAGTAGTAGCAGGGAATCAAACACCGGGGAGCTGTTTTTT.

The chain has TRBV5-1 and TRBJ2-7, with TRBD1 matching over 8 bases. The germline V gene has CDR1 SGHRS and CDR2 YFSETQ. The CDR3 sequence is 17 residues long. J was trimmed by 2 bases and V by 0 bases; bases with no gene match: 10. The CDR3 sequence: CASSLGPTGQATYEQYF. The CDR3, as DNA: TGCGCCAGCAGCTTGGGCCCCACGGGACAGGCAACCTACGAGCAGTACTTC.

This clonotype has just a few counts. The V gene is TRBV9, the J gene TRBJ2-3; no clear D. The CDR3 is 13 amino acids. With 0 bases removed from V and 2 bases from J, the gap between germline ends came to 4 bases. From germline, CDR1 is SGDLS and CDR2 YYNGEE. The CDR3 loop is CASSVDHTDTQYF. The CDR3 DNA reads as TGTGCCAGCAGCGTAGACCACACAGATACGCAGTATTTT.

The table lists this clonotype with a few counts. The gene calls are TRBV7-2 and TRBJ2-7; 9 positions agree with TRBD2. The V gene end was trimmed by 2 bases and the J gene end by 6 bases; junction bases not matched to a gene: 8. Germline V gene data show CDR1 as SGHTA and CDR2 as FQGNSA. The CDR3 is 15 amino acids. In DNA, the CDR3 is TGTGCCAGCAGCTTAAGGGGACTAGCCTCAGGCGAGCAGTACTTC. Encoded protein: CASSLRGLASGEQYF.

The V call is TRBV5-1, the J call TRBJ1-6; D is perhaps TRBD1 (6 bases). Germline V CDR1 and CDR2: SGHRS, YFSETQ. The V gene lost 3 bases and the J gene lost 7 bases, with 14 bases spanning the gap. This CDR3 contains 15 residues. The CDR3 DNA sequence: TGCGCCAGCAGCTCCGAGGGGGATGGGAATTCACCCCTCCACTTT. Residues: CASSSEGDGNSPLHF. Supplemented by reference TRBV5-1 and TRBJ1-6, the full variable domain reads KAGVTQTPRYLIKTRGQQVTLSCSPISGHRSVSWYQQTPGQGLQFLFEYFSETQRNKGNFPGRFSGRQFSNSRSEMNVSTLELGDSALYLCASSSEGDGNSPLHFGNGTRLTVT.